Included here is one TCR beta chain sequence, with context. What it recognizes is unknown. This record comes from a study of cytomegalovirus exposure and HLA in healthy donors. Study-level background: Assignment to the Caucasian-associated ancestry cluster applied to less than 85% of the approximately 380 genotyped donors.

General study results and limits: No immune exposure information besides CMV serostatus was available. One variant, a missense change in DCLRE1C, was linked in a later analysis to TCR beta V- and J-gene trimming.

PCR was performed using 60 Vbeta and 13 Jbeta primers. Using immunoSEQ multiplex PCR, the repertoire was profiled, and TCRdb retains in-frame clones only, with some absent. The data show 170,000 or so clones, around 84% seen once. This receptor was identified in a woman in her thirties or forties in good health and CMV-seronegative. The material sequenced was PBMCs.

The CDR3 spells CASSQDKGRVSYEQYF. The CDR3 coding sequence is TGCGCCAGCAGCCAAGACAAGGGGAGGGTCTCCTACGAGCAGTACTTC. This rearrangement joins TRBV4-1 to TRBJ2-7; 7 bases align to TRBD2. Germline-derived CDR1 and CDR2 are MGHRA and YSYEKL. There are 16 residues in the CDR3. V dropped 0 bases and J dropped 0; count of bases not matched to a gene: 5.